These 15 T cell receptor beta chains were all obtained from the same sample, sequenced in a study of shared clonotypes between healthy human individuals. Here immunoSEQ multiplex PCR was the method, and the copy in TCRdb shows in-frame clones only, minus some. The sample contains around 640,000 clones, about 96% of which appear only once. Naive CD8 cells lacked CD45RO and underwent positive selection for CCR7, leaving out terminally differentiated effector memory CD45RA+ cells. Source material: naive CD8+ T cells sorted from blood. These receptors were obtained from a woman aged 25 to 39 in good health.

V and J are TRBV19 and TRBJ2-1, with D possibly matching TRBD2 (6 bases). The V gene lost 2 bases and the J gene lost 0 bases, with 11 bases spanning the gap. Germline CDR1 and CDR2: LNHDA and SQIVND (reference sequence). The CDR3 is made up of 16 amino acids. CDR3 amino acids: CASSIRTGSSYNEQFF. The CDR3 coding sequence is TGTGCCAGTAGTATAAGAACCGGGAGCTCCTACAATGAGCAGTTCTTC.

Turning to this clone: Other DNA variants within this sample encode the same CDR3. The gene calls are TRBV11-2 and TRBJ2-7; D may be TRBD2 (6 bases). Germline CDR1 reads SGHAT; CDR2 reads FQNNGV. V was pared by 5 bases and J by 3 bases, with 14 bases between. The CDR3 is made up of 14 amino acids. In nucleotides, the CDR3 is TGTGCCAGCAGCCCGGAGGGCGGAAGCTACGAGCAGTACTTC. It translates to CASSPEGGSYEQYF.

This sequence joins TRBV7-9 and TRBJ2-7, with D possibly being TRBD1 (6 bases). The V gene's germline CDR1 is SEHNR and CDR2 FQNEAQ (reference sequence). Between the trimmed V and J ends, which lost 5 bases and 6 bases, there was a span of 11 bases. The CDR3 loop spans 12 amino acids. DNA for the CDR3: TGTGCCAGCAGCCGAGGGGGTTTCGAGCAGTACTTC. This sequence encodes CASSRGGFEQYF.

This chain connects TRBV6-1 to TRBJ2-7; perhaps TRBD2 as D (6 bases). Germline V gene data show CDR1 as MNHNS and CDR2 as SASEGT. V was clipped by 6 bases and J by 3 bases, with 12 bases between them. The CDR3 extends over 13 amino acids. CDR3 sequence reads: CASREGLIYEQYF. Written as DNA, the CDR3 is TGTGCCAGCAGGGAGGGGCTCATCTACGAGCAGTACTTC.

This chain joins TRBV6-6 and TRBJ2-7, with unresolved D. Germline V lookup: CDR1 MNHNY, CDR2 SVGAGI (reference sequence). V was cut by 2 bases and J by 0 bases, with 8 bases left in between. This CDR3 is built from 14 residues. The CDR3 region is CASSYSASSYEQYF. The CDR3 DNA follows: TGTGCCAGCAGTTACAGCGCTAGCTCCTACGAGCAGTACTTC.

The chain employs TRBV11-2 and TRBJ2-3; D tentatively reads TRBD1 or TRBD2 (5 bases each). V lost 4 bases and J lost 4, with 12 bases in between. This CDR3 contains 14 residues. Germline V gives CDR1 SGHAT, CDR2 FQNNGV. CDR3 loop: CASSSGTLPDTQYF. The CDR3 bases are TGTGCCAGCAGCTCCGGGACCCTCCCAGATACGCAGTATTTT. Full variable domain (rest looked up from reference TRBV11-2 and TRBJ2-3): EAGVAQSPRYKIIEKRQSVAFWCNPISGHATLYWYQQILGQGPKLLIQFQNNGVVDDSQLPKDRFSAERLKGVDSTLKIQPAKLEDSAVYLCASSSGTLPDTQYFGPGTRLTVL.

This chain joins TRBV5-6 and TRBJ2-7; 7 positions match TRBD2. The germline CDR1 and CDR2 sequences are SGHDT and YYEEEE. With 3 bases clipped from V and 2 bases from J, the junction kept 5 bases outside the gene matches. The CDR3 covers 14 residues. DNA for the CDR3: TGTGCCAGCAGCTCACTAGCGCCCACCTACGAGCAGTACTTC. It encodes CASSSLAPTYEQYF.

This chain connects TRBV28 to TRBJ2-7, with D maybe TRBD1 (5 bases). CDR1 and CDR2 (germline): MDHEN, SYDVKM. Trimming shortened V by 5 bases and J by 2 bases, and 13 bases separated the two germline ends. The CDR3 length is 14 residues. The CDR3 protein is CASSPIDRTYEQYF. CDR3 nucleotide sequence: TGTGCCAGCAGTCCGATTGACAGAACCTACGAGCAGTACTTC.

The CDR3 DNA is TGTGCCAGCAGTTTACGGCAGAGCTATGGCTACACCTTC. Translated, it gives CASSLRQSYGYTF. The rearrangement uses TRBV27 and TRBJ1-2; D not certain. The V end lost 2 bases, the J end lost 4 bases, and 8 bases lay between the germline ends. Germline values: CDR1 MNHEY, CDR2 SMNVEV (reference sequence). This CDR3 has 13 residues.

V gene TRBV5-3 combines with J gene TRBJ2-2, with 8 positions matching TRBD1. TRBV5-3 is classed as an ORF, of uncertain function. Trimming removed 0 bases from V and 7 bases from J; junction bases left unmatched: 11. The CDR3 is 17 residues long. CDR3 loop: CARSLAESRGLNGELFF. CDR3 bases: TGTGCCAGAAGCTTGGCCGAAAGCAGGGGGCTGAACGGGGAGCTGTTTTTT.

CDR3 region: CASSGDSRYSPLHF. CDR3 DNA: TGCGCCAGCAGCGGGGACAGTCGATATTCACCCCTCCACTTT. V and J are TRBV5-1 and TRBJ1-6; 7 nucleotides agree with TRBD1. Losses at the gene ends were 4 bases for V and 8 bases for J; bases not matched to a gene: 6. Per the germline V gene, CDR1 is SGHRS and CDR2 is YFSETQ. The length of the CDR3 is 14 residues.

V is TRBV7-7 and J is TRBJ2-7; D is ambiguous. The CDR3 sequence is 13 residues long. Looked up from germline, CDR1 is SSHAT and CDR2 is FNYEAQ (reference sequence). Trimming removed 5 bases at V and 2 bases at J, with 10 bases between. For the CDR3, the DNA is TGTGCCAGCAGCCAAGACCCGGCCTACGAGCAGTACTTC. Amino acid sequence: CASSQDPAYEQYF.

This chain's CDR3 is CASSSDGSSGNTIYF. CDR3 DNA sequence: TGTGCCAGCAGCTCGGACGGAAGCTCTGGAAACACCATATATTTT. This chain links TRBV7-9 with TRBJ1-3; D is ambiguous. CDR3 length: 15 residues. Trimming left V 4 bases short and J 0 bases short, with 10 bases between. Per the germline V gene, CDR1 is SEHNR and CDR2 is FQNEAQ (reference sequence).

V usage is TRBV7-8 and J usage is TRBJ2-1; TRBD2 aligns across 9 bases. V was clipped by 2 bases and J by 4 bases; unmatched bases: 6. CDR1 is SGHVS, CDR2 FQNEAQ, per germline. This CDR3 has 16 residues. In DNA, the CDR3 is TGTGCCAGCAGCTTAACGGCGGGAGGGCCGTACAATGAGCAGTTCTTC. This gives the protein CASSLTAGGPYNEQFF.

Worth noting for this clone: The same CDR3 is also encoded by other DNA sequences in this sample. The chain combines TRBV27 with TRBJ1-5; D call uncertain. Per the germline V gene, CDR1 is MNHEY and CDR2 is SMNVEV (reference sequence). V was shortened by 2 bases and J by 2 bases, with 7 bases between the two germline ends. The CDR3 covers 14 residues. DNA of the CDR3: TGTGCCAGCAGTTTAATCGGAGGCAATCAGCCCCAGCATTTT. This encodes CASSLIGGNQPQHF.